The T cell receptor (beta chain) described here comes from a study of OX40 agonist ivuxolimab in advanced cancers. Study summary: Patients in dose escalation had liver, melanoma, kidney or head and neck cancers.

Assay: immunoSEQ multiplex PCR; the TCRdb copy retains only in-frame clones and omits some. The data hold fewer than 90,000 clones, with roughly nine tenths observed a single time. The CDR3 consists of 16 residues. The germline V and J ends were trimmed by 2 bases and 6 bases, with 19 bases remaining between them. The germline CDR1 and CDR2 sequences are MNHEY and SVGAGI. Exclusion of a patient followed from autoimmune disease history or systemic immunosuppression. Drawing of blood for sampling happened at baseline, at cycle 4 day 1, and at cycle 7 day 1. This clone was counted once. The V gene is TRBV6-5, the J gene TRBJ1-1, with a tentative D call TRBD1 (5 bases). Source: CD4+ or CD8+ T cells sorted from blood, taken in a trial of the OX40 agonist ivuxolimab. This clonotype was obtained from an adult with an advanced solid tumor such as melanoma, head and neck, liver or kidney cancer. The DNA of the CDR3 is TGTGCCAGCAGTTACGAGGAGGGGCGAGGGTACGCTGAAGCTTTCTTT. Encoded protein: CASSYEEGRGYAEAFF.